This T cell receptor beta chain was retrieved from a study of blood T cell repertoires in COVID-19. CDR3 size: 11 residues. Germline loops: CDR1 MNHEY, CDR2 SVGAGI. With 6 bases removed from V and 5 bases from J, the gap between germline ends came to 7 bases. Here immunoSEQ multiplex PCR was the method, and the copy in TCRdb shows in-frame clones only, minus some. The sample yields some 200,000 clones, approximately 87% seen once. The chain combines TRBV6-5 with TRBJ1-2, with D perhaps matching TRBD1 (5 bases). The source material was peripheral blood. The TCR was taken from a man aged 35-49 years with active or convalescent COVID-19. The CDR3 sequence: CASRGPYGYTF. The DNA of the CDR3 is TGTGCCAGCAGGGGGCCGTATGGCTACACCTTC.